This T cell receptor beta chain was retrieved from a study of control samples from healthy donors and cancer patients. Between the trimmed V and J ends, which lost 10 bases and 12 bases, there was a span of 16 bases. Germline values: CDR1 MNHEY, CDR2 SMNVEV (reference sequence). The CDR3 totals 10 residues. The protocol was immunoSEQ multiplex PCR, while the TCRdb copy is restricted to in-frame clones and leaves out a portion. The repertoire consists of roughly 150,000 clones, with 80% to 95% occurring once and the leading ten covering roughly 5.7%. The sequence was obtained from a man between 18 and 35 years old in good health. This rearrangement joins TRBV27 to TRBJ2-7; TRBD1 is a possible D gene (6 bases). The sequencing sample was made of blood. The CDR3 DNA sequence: TGTGCCACCCATGGGGGCGCTTGGTACTTC. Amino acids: CATHGGAWYF.